Listed below are T cell receptor beta chains from one sample, sequenced in a study of blood T cell repertoires in COVID-19. Assay used: immunoSEQ multiplex PCR; TCRdb lists only in-frame clones, some missing. The sample lists approximately 85,000 clones, 90% occurring once. The sample taken for sequencing was peripheral blood. Receptors originate from a woman in her fifties or sixties in a cohort sampled during active COVID-19. Both conserved end residues are part of each CDR3. Each record gives: J gene, V gene, CDR3 protein.

TRBJ1-4 TRBV7-9 CASSPKGGPNEKLFF
TRBJ2-1 TRBV6-5 CASSYGLAGTNEQFF
TRBJ1-2 TRBV28 CASGDLSNYGYTF
TRBJ1-2 TRBV24-1 CATSDLGTGGAHGYTF
TRBJ1-5 TRBV19 CASSITAYSNQPQHF
TRBJ2-3 TRBV6-5 CASSYGSGGPDTQYF
TRBJ2-7 TRBV2 CASSPTNRGQHEQYF
TRBJ1-4 TRBV6-5 CASRGNGGANEKLFF
TRBJ2-1 TRBV11-1 CASSLRGTTSYNEQFF
TRBJ2-2 TRBV9 CASSGLSGNTGELFF
TRBJ2-5 TRBV6-5 CASSYSGVAEETQYF
TRBJ2-1 TRBV7-2 CASSFPGLAGYNEQFF
TRBJ2-3 TRBV5-6 CASSRTGGDTQYF
TRBJ2-5 TRBV9 CASSVGTGEETQYF
TRBJ2-7 TRBV6-6 CASSYPGTSSYEQYF
TRBJ2-2 TRBV6-1 CASSAQGPQITNTGELFF
TRBJ2-1 TRBV6-1 CASSESDSGYNEQFF
TRBJ2-5 TRBV6-5 CASSYSTRPWETQYF
TRBJ2-2 TRBV14 CASSQDLRELFF
TRBJ2-1 TRBV7-2 CASSPSGIIGNEQFF
TRBJ2-2 TRBV11-2 CASSLVTSGNTGELFF
TRBJ1-2 TRBV2 CATQDSRYGYGYTF
TRBJ2-7 TRBV4-1 CASSPGQGAYEQYF
TRBJ2-5 TRBV23-1 CASSHGTPQGETQYF
TRBJ1-1 TRBV18 CASSPTGYTEAFF
TRBJ2-2 TRBV2 CARRASLINTGELFF
TRBJ2-1 TRBV10-2 CASSEGGVTSGSADNEQFF
TRBJ2-5 TRBV5-6 CASSAGAETQYF
TRBJ2-1 TRBV5-4 CASSTDRAGEQFF
TRBJ1-2 TRBV7-9 CASSLFGEATF
TRBJ2-7 TRBV5-8 CASSSLYEQYF
TRBJ1-2 TRBV5-4 CASSLDRNGYGCTF
TRBJ1-5 TRBV27 CASSLTSGPNQPQHF
TRBJ2-7 TRBV28 CASSTGTSGSDEQYF
TRBJ2-1 TRBV29-1 CSVDSTYNEQFF
TRBJ1-2 TRBV28 CANSIGRSYGYTF
TRBJ1-4 TRBV19 CASSMNPPREKLFF
TRBJ1-5 TRBV4-2 CASSHIRDSHQPQHF
TRBJ2-7 TRBV28 CASSVHRGPNEQYF
TRBJ1-2 TRBV5-4 CASSPGVASGYTF
TRBJ2-2 TRBV6-6 CASSLTSGSTGELFF
TRBJ2-7 TRBV2 CASDTSGSSYEQYF
TRBJ2-1 TRBV19 CASSLPDRANEQFF
TRBJ2-5 TRBV7-9 CASSRAGLHQETQYF
TRBJ2-7 TRBV28 CASSLGSTGEQYF
TRBJ2-1 TRBV18 CASSPFDRPGNNEQFF
TRBJ2-7 TRBV28 CASRTSGRTEQYF
TRBJ2-1 TRBV19 CASSIVSGSSYNEQFF
TRBJ1-6 TRBV5-1 CASSLSYSSYNSPLHF
TRBJ1-1 TRBV13 CASSFQGRDTEAFF
TRBJ1-1 TRBV12-3/TRBV12-4 CASSLGFDREAFF
TRBJ1-5 TRBV7-9 CASMRSGDRTNQPQHF
TRBJ2-2 TRBV6-5 CASRGGANTGELFF
TRBJ2-3 TRBV5-1 CASSFRQGLGDTQYF
TRBJ1-1 TRBV6-5 CASSPTGAGGAFF
TRBJ2-3 TRBV5-1 CASSLGLAGGYTDTQYF
TRBJ1-5 TRBV19 CASSVYRDSSNQPQHF
TRBJ1-1 TRBV27 CASSPGTGTTEAFF
TRBJ1-1 TRBV6-1 CASSEYAAPNTEAFF
TRBJ1-1 TRBV4-1 CASSPPGGEAFF